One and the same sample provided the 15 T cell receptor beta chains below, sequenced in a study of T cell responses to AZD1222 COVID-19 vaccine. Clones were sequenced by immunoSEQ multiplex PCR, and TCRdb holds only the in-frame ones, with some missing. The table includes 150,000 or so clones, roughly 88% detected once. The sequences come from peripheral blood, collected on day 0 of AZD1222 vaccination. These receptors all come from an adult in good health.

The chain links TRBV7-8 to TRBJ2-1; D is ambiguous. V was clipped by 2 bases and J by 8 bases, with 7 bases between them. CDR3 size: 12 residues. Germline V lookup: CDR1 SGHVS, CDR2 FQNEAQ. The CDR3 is CASSLLRDEQFF. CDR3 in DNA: TGTGCCAGCAGCTTACTCCGGGATGAGCAGTTCTTC.

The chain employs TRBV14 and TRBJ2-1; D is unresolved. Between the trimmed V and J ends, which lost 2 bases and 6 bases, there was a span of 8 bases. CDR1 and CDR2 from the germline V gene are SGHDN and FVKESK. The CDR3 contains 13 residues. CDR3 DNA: TGTGCCAGCAGCCAAAATCCGACCAATGAGCAGTTCTTC. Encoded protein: CASSQNPTNEQFF.

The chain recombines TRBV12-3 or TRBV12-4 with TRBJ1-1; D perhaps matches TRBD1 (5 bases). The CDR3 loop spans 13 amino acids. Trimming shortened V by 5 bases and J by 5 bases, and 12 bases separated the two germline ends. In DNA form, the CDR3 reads TGTGCCAGCAGTCAAACTCCAGGGACTGAAGCTTTCTTT. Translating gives CASSQTPGTEAFF.

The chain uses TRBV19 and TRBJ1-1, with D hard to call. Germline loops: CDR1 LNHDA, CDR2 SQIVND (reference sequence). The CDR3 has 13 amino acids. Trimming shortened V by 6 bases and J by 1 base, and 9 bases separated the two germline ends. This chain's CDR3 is CASSAGRNTEAFF. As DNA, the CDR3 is TGTGCCAGTAGCGCTGGCCGGAACACTGAAGCTTTCTTT.

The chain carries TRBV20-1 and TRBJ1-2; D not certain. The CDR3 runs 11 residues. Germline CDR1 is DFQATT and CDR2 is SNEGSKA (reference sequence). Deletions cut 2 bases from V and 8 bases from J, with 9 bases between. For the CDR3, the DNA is TGCAGTGCTAGATCGGGGATAGGCTACACCTTC. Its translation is CSARSGIGYTF.

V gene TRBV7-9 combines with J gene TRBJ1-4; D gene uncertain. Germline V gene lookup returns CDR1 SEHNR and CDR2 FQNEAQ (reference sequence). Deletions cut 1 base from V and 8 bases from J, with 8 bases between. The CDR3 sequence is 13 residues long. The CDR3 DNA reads TGTGCCAGCAGCTTAGAGATCCGAGAAAAACTGTTTTTT. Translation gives CASSLEIREKLFF.

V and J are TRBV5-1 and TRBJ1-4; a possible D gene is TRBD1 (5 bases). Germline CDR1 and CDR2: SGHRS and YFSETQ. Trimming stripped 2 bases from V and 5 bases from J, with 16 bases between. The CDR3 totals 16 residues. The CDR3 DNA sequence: TGCGCCAGCAGCTTCGGTGGGGGAGGGCTCAATGAAAAACTGTTTTTT. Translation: CASSFGGGGLNEKLFF.

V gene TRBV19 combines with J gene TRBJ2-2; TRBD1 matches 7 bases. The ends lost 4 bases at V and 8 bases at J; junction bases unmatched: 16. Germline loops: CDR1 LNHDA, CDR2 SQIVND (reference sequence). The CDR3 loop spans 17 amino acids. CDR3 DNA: TGTGCCAGTAGTACGGTGGGGGACAGATGGCCGTCTGGGGAGCTGTTTTTT. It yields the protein CASSTVGDRWPSGELFF. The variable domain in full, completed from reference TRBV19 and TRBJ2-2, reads DGGITQSPKYLFRKEGQNVTLSCEQNLNHDAMYWYRQDPGQGLRLIYYSQIVNDFQKGDIAEGYSVSREKKESFPLTVTSAQKNPTAFYLCASSTVGDRWPSGELFFGEGSRLTVL.

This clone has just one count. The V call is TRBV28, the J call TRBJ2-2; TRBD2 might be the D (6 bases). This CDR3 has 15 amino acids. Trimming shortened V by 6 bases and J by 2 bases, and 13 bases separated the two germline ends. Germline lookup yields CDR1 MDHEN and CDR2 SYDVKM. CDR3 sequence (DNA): TGTGCCAGCAGCCCTGCTAGCGCCAACACCGGGGAGCTGTTTTTT. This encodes CASSPASANTGELFF.

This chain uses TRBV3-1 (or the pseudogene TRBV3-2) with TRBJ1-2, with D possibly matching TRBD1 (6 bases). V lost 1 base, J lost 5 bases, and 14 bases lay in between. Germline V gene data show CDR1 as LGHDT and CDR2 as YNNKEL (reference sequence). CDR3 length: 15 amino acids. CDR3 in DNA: TGTGCCAGCAGCCAAGCGACAGGTGTGCCGTATGGCTACACCTTC. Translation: CASSQATGVPYGYTF.

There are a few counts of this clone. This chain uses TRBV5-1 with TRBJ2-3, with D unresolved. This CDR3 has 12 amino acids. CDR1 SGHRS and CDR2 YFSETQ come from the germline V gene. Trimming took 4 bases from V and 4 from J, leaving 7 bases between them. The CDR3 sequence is CASSVGSDTQYF. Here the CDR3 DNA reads TGCGCCAGCAGCGTCGGCTCAGATACGCAGTATTTT.

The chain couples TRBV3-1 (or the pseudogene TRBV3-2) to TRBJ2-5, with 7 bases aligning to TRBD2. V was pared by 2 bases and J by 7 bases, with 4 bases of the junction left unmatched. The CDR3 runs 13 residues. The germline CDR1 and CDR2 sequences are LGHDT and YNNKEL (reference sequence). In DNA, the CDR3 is TGTGCCAGCAGCCAACTGGGCGGGGGGACCCAGTACTTC. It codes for CASSQLGGGTQYF.

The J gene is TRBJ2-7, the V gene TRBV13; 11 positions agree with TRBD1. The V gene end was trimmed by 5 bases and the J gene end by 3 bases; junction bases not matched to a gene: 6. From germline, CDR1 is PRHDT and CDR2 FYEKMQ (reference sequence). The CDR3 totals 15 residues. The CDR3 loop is CASSQGQGGLYEQYF. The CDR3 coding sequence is TGTGCCAGCAGCCAGGGACAGGGGGGGCTCTACGAGCAGTACTTC.

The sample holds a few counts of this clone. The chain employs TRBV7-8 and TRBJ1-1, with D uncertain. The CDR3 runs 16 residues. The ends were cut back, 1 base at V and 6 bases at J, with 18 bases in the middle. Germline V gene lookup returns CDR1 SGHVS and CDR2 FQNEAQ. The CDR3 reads CASSLVYGSGVPEAFF. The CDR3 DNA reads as TGTGCCAGCAGCTTAGTATACGGATCCGGGGTACCTGAAGCTTTCTTT.

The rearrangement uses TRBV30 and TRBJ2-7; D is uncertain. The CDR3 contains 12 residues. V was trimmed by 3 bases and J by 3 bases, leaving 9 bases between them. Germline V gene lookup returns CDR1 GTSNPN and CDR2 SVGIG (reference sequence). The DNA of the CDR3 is TGTGCCTGGAGCACGCTCGGCTACGAGCAGTACTTC. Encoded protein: CAWSTLGYEQYF.